This TCR beta chain emerged from a study of T cells of healthy individuals. TCRdb independently ran MiXCR on the 5' RACE reads; one entry per CDR3 protein. The sample lists 50,000 to 55,000 distinct CDR3 sequences, roughly 14% seen once, with about 15% in the top ten. CDR1 and CDR2 (germline): SNHLY, FYNNEI. The CDR3 covers 14 residues. With 4 bases removed from V and 6 bases from J, the gap between germline ends came to 15 bases. The sequence derives from a human donor in good health. The chain is built from TRBV2 and TRBJ1-1; the D is unclear. The CDR3 here is CASSGSPEGAEAFF. The CDR3 DNA reads as TGTGCCAGCAGTGGCTCACCAGAGGGCGCTGAAGCTTTCTTT. Full variable domain (remainder filled in from reference TRBV2 and TRBJ1-1): EPEVTQTPSHQVTQMGQEVILRCVPISNHLYFYWYRQILGQKVEFLVSFYNNEISEKSEIFDDQFSVERPDGSNFTLKIRSTKLEDSAMYFCASSGSPEGAEAFFGQGTRLTVV.